This passage covers 10 T cell receptor beta chains from one sample sequenced in a study of blood T cell repertoires in COVID-19. Data came from immunoSEQ multiplex PCR; TCRdb stores just in-frame clones and leaves some out. The data contain 200,000 to 250,000 clones, 85% to 90% of them seen just once; the ten biggest clones take up 2.7%. The sequenced sample was peripheral blood. These receptor sequences come from a man under 40 with COVID-19, enrolled during active disease.

This chain joins TRBV9 and TRBJ2-3, with D possibly matching TRBD2 (5 bases). The germline V and J ends were trimmed by 0 bases and 6 bases, with 8 bases remaining between them. The CDR3 contains 13 residues. Germline CDR1 SGDLS, CDR2 YYNGEE. Here the CDR3 DNA reads TGTGCCAGCAGCGTAGGGGGAGCGGATACGCAGTATTTT. Protein: CASSVGGADTQYF.

This chain links TRBV6-2 or TRBV6-3 with TRBJ1-6; no firm D call. This CDR3 is 12 amino acids long. Trimming cost V 5 bases and J 8 bases, with 7 bases left between them. Germline CDR1 reads MNHEY; CDR2 reads SVGEGT. The CDR3 loop is CASSTSHSPLHF. Written as DNA, the CDR3 is TGTGCCAGCAGTACCAGTCATTCACCCCTCCACTTT.

The count of this clone is one. This sequence joins TRBV29-1 and TRBJ2-3; D unresolved. Looked up from germline, CDR1 is SQVTM and CDR2 is ANQGSEA. Between the trimmed V and J ends, which lost 8 bases and 0 bases, there was a span of 9 bases. CDR3 size: 12 residues. The CDR3 DNA is TGCAGCACAACCGTCAGCACAGATACGCAGTATTTT. Amino acids: CSTTVSTDTQYF.

This sequence joins TRBV3-1 (or the pseudogene TRBV3-2) and TRBJ1-1, with no clear D. Trimming pared 4 bases from V and 8 bases from J, leaving 17 bases between. Germline V lookup: CDR1 LGHDT, CDR2 YNNKEL (reference sequence). The CDR3 is made up of 14 amino acids. The DNA of the CDR3 is TGTGCCAGCAGCCCTCGCTCACTGAGCTTAGAAGCTTTCTTT. Translation gives CASSPRSLSLEAFF.

This chain connects TRBV4-1 to TRBJ2-1, with 10 nucleotides matching TRBD2. The ends lost 0 bases at V and 13 bases at J; junction bases unmatched: 6. The CDR3 has 14 residues. Germline V gives CDR1 MGHRA, CDR2 YSYEKL. CDR3 nucleotides: TGCGCCAGCAGCCAAGATGTGCTAGCGGGAGCCCAGTTCTTC. It translates to CASSQDVLAGAQFF.

This clone was recorded only once. The rearrangement uses TRBV28 and TRBJ1-4, with 8 bases lining up with TRBD1. The CDR3 sequence is 15 residues long. The germline V gene has CDR1 MDHEN and CDR2 SYDVKM. Trimming removed 1 base from V and 8 bases from J; junction bases left unmatched: 6. CDR3 in DNA: TGTGCCAGCAGTTTATTTACAGGGGGTAGAGAAAAACTGTTTTTT. This sequence encodes CASSLFTGGREKLFF.

This clone was picked up one time. Within the sample, other DNA sequences also encode this same CDR3. The chain joins TRBV5-5 to TRBJ1-1; 7 nucleotides line up with TRBD1. V gave up 1 base and J gave up 3 bases; unmatched junction bases: 0. CDR1 and CDR2 (germline): SGHKS, YYEKEE (reference sequence). The CDR3 has 13 amino acids. CDR3 sequence: CASSLTGDTEAFF. CDR3 coding DNA: TGTGCCAGCAGCTTGACAGGGGACACTGAAGCTTTCTTT.

This clone has just one count. V and J are TRBV28 and TRBJ2-7; 7 nucleotides agree with TRBD2. From germline, CDR1 is MDHEN and CDR2 SYDVKM. The CDR3 has 15 residues. The J segment lost 1 base and the V segment lost 6 bases, leaving 9 bases of the junction unmatched. The DNA of the CDR3 is TGTGCCAGCAGGTCCTCTAGCGGTGGGTCCTACGAGCAGTACTTC. Encoded protein: CASRSSSGGSYEQYF.

The chain employs TRBV30 and TRBJ1-2; possibly TRBD1 for D (6 bases). Germline V gene sequence: CDR1 GTSNPN, CDR2 SVGIG (reference sequence). Deletions cut 5 bases from V and 6 bases from J, with 16 bases between. This CDR3 spans 13 amino acids. The CDR3 region is CAWATGRWDGYTF. In DNA, the CDR3 is TGTGCCTGGGCTACAGGGAGATGGGATGGCTACACCTTC.

This chain uses TRBV7-9 with TRBJ1-1; TRBD1 aligns across 7 bases. Germline V gene data show CDR1 as SEHNR and CDR2 as FQNEAQ (reference sequence). J lost 0 bases, V lost 5 bases, and 9 bases had no gene match. CDR3 size: 16 residues. The CDR3 region is CASSPKTGIMNTEAFF. The CDR3 nucleotides are TGTGCCAGCAGCCCCAAGACAGGGATTATGAACACTGAAGCTTTCTTT. The full variable domain, rest sourced from reference TRBV7-9 and TRBJ1-1, is DTGVSQNPRHKITKRGQNVTFRCDPISEHNRLYWYRQTLGQGPEFLTYFQNEAQLEKSRLLSDRFSAERPKGSFSTLEIQRTEQGDSAMYLCASSPKTGIMNTEAFFGQGTRLTVV.